This entry describes one T cell receptor (beta chain). Its target is not known. Primers included in the PCR were 60 Vbeta and 13 Jbeta primers. The data were produced by immunoSEQ multiplex PCR, yet TCRdb's version contains in-frame clones alone and is incomplete. In the table there are some 180,000 clones, around 80% of which are singletons. The data are from a study of cytomegalovirus exposure and HLA in healthy donors. Study observations and caveats: Listed as cytomegalovirus-associated were roughly 180 TCR beta chains. TCR beta V- and J-gene trimming was later associated with a missense DCLRE1C variant. Previously analyzed data showed that most TCR beta V segments were productive at a frequency of about 87% or about 30%. The HLA-A and HLA-B alleles of most subjects were reportedly predicted accurately from TCR beta sequences.

The germline V gene has CDR1 SNHLY and CDR2 FYNNEI. V lost 1 base and J lost 2; bases outside the gene matches: 3. This CDR3 contains 16 residues. J is TRBJ2-2 and V is TRBV2; 8 bases are a match to TRBD2. Material: PBMCs. This receptor was identified in a woman aged 25 to 45 in good health and CMV-seropositive. The CDR3 reads CASSEVGGGNTGELFF. The DNA for the CDR3 is TGTGCCAGCAGTGAAGTCGGGGGGGGAAACACCGGGGAGCTGTTTTTT.